This is a list of T cell receptor beta chains from one sample in a study of cytomegalovirus exposure and HLA in healthy donors. The data were produced by immunoSEQ multiplex PCR, yet TCRdb's version contains in-frame clones alone and is incomplete. The table records approximately 150,000 clones, roughly 82% of them present only once. Sequences were obtained from PBMCs. The receptors stem from a man aged 45-65 years in good health and CMV-seropositive. The CDR3 runs from the conserved cysteine through the conserved F or W. Fields, in order: CDR3 DNA, CDR3 protein, clone size, J gene, V gene, D gene. A D gene is named only where the DNA matches it firmly. Size is stated for part of the rows, as once, few or many counts, or as a class when the clone is expanded.

TGTGCCAGCAGTTCCCCGGGACAGGGGGGTGGCAATGAGCAGTTCTTC	CASSSPGQGGGNEQFF	.	TRBJ2-1	TRBV28	TRBD1
TGTGCCAGCAGCCAACGACCGGGACAGAGAAACTCGGTTGAGCAGTTCTTC	CASSQRPGQRNSVEQFF	.	TRBJ2-1	TRBV13	TRBD1
TGTGCCAGCAGTTTAGCCGGGGGAACTTTCTTT	CASSLAGGTFF	.	TRBJ1-1	TRBV28	.
TGTGCCACCAGCAGAGTGATGGACTACTACGAGCAGTACTTC	CATSRVMDYYEQYF	.	TRBJ2-7	TRBV15	.
TGTGCCAGCTCTCAGGCGGTAGGGGTTGGGGTGGAGCAGTTCTTC	CASSQAVGVGVEQFF	.	TRBJ2-1	TRBV5-6	.
TGTGCCAGTAGGTATGGCAGCGACCAAGAGACCCAGTACTTC	CASRYGSDQETQYF	once	TRBJ2-5	TRBV11-2	.
TGTGCCATCAGCGGACAGGGGACATACAATGAGCAGTTCTTC	CAISGQGTYNEQFF	.	TRBJ2-1	TRBV10-3	TRBD1
TGCGCCAGCAGCTTGCTTCCGACTAGCGGGAGCTACGAGCAGTACTTC	CASSLLPTSGSYEQYF	.	TRBJ2-7	TRBV5-1	TRBD2
TGTGCCAGCAGCTTGGGGGGCCTAGCGGATAACTCCAATGAGCAGTTCTTC	CASSLGGLADNSNEQFF	.	TRBJ2-1	TRBV5-4	TRBD2
TGCGCCAGCAGCTGGGGACAGGGCGGCTACGAGCAGTACTTC	CASSWGQGGYEQYF	.	TRBJ2-7	TRBV5-1	TRBD1
TGTGCCAGCAGCCAGTTGGCAGGCTCTGGAAACACCATATATTTT	CASSQLAGSGNTIYF	.	TRBJ1-3	TRBV14	.
TGTGCCAGCAGCAAAGTTAACAGGGGGGAGTCCGGGGAGCTGTTTTTT	CASSKVNRGESGELFF	.	TRBJ2-2	TRBV21-1	.
TGCGCCAGCAGCTTGGCTCTTACAGGCTACGAGCAGTACTTC	CASSLALTGYEQYF	.	TRBJ2-7	TRBV5-1	.
TGTGCCAGTACCTTAGCTGGACAGCCCTATGAAAAACTGTTTTTT	CASTLAGQPYEKLFF	.	TRBJ1-4	TRBV19	.
TGTGCCAGCAATCCCCCTGGGGACTTCTATGGCTACACCTTC	CASNPPGDFYGYTF	.	TRBJ1-2	TRBV28	.
TGTGCCAGTAGTTCAGGCGGGAGGGCCGCGGCCTACGAGCAGTACTTC	CASSSGGRAAAYEQYF	.	TRBJ2-7	TRBV19	TRBD2
TGTGCCAGCAGCCGACAGCTACCCGCGGACACTGAAGCTTTCTTT	CASSRQLPADTEAFF	.	TRBJ1-1	TRBV4-2	.
TGTGCCAGCAGCCGGACAGGGAACACTGAAGCTTTCTTT	CASSRTGNTEAFF	.	TRBJ1-1	TRBV7-2	TRBD1
TGTGCCAGCAGCTTTCTAGCGGGGAAGAACAATGAGCAGTTCTTC	CASSFLAGKNNEQFF	.	TRBJ2-1	TRBV13	TRBD2
TGTGCCAGCAGCTTAGGGACAGGGGGCTTCTACGAGCAGTACTTC	CASSLGTGGFYEQYF	.	TRBJ2-7	TRBV5-5	TRBD1
TGCAGCGTTGATCAGGGGCGCTACACTGAAGCTTTCTTT	CSVDQGRYTEAFF	.	TRBJ1-1	TRBV29-1	.
TGCGCCAGCAGCCAAGTGAGGACACTGGATGCTGGGGCCAACGTCCTGACTTTC	CASSQVRTLDAGANVLTF	.	TRBJ2-6	TRBV4-1	.